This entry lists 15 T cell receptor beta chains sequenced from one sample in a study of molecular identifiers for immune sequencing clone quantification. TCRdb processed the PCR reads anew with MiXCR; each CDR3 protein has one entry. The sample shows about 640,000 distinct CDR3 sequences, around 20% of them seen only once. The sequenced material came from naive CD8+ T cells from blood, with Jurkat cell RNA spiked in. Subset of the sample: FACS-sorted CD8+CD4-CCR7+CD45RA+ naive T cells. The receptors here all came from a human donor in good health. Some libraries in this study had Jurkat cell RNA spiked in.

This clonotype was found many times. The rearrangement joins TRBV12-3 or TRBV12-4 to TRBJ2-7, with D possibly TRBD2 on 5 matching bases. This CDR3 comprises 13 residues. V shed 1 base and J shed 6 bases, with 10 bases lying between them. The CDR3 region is CASSLGPRVEQYF. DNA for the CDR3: TGTGCCAGCAGTTTAGGACCGCGGGTCGAGCAGTACTTC.

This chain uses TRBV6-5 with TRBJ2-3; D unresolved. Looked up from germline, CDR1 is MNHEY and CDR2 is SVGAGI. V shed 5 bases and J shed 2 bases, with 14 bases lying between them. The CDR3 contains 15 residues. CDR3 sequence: CASSGYKLPTDTQYF. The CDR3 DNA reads TGTGCCAGCAGTGGGTACAAACTACCCACAGATACGCAGTATTTT.

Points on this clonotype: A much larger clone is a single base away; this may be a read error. CDR3 amino acids: CSASPGYSEQCF. CDR3 bases: TGCAGTGCTTCGCCGGGGTACAGCGAGCAGTGCTTC. V is TRBV20-1 and J is TRBJ2-7, with D perhaps TRBD2 (5 bases). Germline V gives CDR1 DFQATT, CDR2 SNEGSKA (reference sequence). CDR3 length: 12 residues.

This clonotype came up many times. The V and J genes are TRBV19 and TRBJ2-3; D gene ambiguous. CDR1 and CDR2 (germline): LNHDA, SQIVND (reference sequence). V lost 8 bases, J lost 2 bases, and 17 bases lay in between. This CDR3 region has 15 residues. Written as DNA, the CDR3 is TGTGCCAGTGAAGTGGGCATCGGTACCACAGATACGCAGTATTTT. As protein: CASEVGIGTTDTQYF.

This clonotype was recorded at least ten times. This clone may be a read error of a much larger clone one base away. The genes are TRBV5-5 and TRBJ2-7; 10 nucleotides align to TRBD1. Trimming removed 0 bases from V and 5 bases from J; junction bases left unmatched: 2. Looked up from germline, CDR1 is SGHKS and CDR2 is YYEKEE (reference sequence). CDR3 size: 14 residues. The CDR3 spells CASSLGQGANEQYF. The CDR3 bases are TGTGCCAGCAGCTTGGGACAGGGGGCCAACGAGCAGTACTTC.

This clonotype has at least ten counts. Here the CDR3 reads CSARLAGGPVVTTDTQYF. In DNA form, the CDR3 reads TGCAGTGCTCGCCTAGCGGGGGGGCCGGTGGTTACCACAGATACGCAGTATTTT. The rearrangement joins TRBV20-1 to TRBJ2-3; 12 bases line up with TRBD2. Germline trimming cut 5 bases from V and 2 bases from J; bases unmatched to any gene: 14. The CDR3 sequence is 18 residues long. CDR1 is DFQATT and CDR2 is SNEGSKA in the germline V gene (reference sequence).

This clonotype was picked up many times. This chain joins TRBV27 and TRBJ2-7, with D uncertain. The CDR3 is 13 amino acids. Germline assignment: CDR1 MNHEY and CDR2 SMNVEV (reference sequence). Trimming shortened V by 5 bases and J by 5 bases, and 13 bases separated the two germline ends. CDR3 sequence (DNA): TGTGCCAGCAGTAGGGCAGCTGCCAACGAGCAGTACTTC. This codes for CASSRAAANEQYF.

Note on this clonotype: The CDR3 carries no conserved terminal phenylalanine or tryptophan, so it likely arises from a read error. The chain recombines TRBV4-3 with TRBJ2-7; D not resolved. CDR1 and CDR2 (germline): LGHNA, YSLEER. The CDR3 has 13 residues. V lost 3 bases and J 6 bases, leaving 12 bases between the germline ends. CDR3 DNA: TGCGCCAGCAGCCAGTCAGGTTCCGCCGAGCAGTACCTC. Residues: CASSQSGSAEQYL.

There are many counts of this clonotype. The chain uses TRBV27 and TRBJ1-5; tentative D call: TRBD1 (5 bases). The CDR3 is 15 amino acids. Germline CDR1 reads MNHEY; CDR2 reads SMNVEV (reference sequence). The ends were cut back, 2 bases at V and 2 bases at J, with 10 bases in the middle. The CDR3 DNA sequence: TGTGCCAGCAGTTTAAGCGCCAGGGGCAATCAGCCCCAGCATTTT. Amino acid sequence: CASSLSARGNQPQHF.

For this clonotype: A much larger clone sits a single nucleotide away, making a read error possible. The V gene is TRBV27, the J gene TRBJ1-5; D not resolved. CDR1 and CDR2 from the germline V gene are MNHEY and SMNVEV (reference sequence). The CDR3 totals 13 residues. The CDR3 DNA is TGTGCCGGCAGTTTATTCGTTGATCAGCCCCAGCATTTT. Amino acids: CAGSLFVDQPQHF.

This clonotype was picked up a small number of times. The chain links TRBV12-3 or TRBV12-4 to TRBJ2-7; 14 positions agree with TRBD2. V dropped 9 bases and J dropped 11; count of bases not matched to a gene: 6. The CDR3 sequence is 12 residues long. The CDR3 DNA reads TGTGCCAGTAAGGGACTAGCGGGAGAGGAGTACTTC. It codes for CASKGLAGEEYF.

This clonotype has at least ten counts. CDR3 nucleotides: TGTGCCAGCAGCCCCCCGGGGATTAGCACAGATACGCAGTATTTT. Translated: CASSPPGISTDTQYF. The chain links TRBV9 to TRBJ2-3, with D perhaps matching TRBD2 (5 bases). The CDR3 totals 15 residues. Germline CDR1 reads SGDLS; CDR2 reads YYNGEE. V was cut by 4 bases and J by 0 bases, with 12 bases left in between.

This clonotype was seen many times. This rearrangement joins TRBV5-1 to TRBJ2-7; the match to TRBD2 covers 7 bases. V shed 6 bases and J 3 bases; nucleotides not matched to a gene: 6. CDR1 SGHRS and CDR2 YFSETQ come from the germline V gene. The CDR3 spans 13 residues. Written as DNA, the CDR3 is TGCGCCAGCAAGGCTAGCGGCTTCTACGAGCAGTACTTC. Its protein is CASKASGFYEQYF.

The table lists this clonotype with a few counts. The CDR3 bases are TGTGCCAGCAGCCAACCTTCTGGAGGGACCCCAAGGTCCTACAATGAGCAGTTCTTC. Amino acids: CASSQPSGGTPRSYNEQFF. This chain links TRBV4-2 with TRBJ2-1; tentatively, D is TRBD2 (6 bases). Germline V gene lookup returns CDR1 LGHNA and CDR2 YNFKEQ. V gave up 2 bases and J gave up 1 base, with 21 bases separating them. This CDR3 is 19 amino acids long.

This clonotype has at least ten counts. The CDR3 DNA sequence: TGTGCCAGCAGGGCCGTTGGCACAGATACGCAGTATTTT. This sequence encodes CASRAVGTDTQYF. The chain links TRBV27 to TRBJ2-3; D not certain. V lost 6 bases to trimming and J lost 1 base, with 8 bases between them. The CDR3 extends over 13 amino acids. Germline CDR1 reads MNHEY; CDR2 reads SMNVEV (reference sequence).